Sequencing of this T cell receptor beta chain was carried out in a study of patients and donors after allogeneic stem cell transplantation (dated by TCRdb to 2020 to 2022). This clonotype occurred a few times. Its antigen remains undetermined. No much larger clonotype is one base removed from it; base qualities were not supplied. CDR1 and CDR2 are read off the germline V gene as MNHEY and SVGEGT. The CDR3 numbers 14 residues from cysteine through phenylalanine. Only the CDR3 portion is preserved as DNA: 42 bases, with reading frame beginning at the first base. Trimming accounts for 5 bases at V and 4 bases at J, while the number of junction bases matched to no gene is 7. The library was built by means of RT-PCR. Sequencer: NextSeq 550. Starting from the raw public reads, TCRdb applied fastp trimming at Q25, assembled clones with MiXCR and retained in-frame beta chains. Every CDR3 protein is listed once, alongside the most common genes and DNA of its rows. A total of about 110,000 distinct CDR3 sequences appear in this sample, around 33% of them only once. The ten largest clones capture around 30% of the sample.

The receptor's source is a human donor who was either an allogeneic HSCT recipient or a stem cell or donor lymphocyte infusion donor (not recorded which). It is not recorded whose cells these are; they may come from a transplant donor. Material: blood, either unsorted or a sorted T cell fraction (not recorded which). The sequence joins TRBV6-2 or TRBV6-3 to TRBJ1-2, and 7 junctional nucleotides match TRBD1. The sequenced DNA is TGTGCCAGCAGTGACCGGGACAGAGTCTATGGCTACACCTTC. Protein translation: CASSDRDRVYGYTF.